Many counts were recorded for the clone carrying this T cell receptor beta chain. Its antigen is currently unknown. These data are taken from a study of T cell repertoires in cytomegalovirus infection. For the study at large: CMV infection together with matching HLA type was indicated by public TCR beta signatures. Regarding the study as a whole: In two of eight donors, the top clonotype was HLA-C-restricted CMV-specific.

TCRdb analysed the reads with MiXCR anew, one entry per CDR3 protein. The sample includes roughly 220,000 distinct CDR3 sequences, 35% to 40% of them seen just once. The CDR3 has 14 residues. Germline CDR1 reads SGHVS; CDR2 reads FQNEAQ. V shed 5 bases and J shed 6 bases, with 17 bases lying between them. Material: CD8+ T cells from cultured PBMCs, obtained from culture after CMV antigen stimulation. The clonotype was recovered from a human donor in good health (CMV status not recorded). Some clones in this sample may be carry-over from other donors' samples. The chain is built from TRBV7-8 and TRBJ2-7; D unresolved. The CDR3 spells CASSPGPADGEQYF. CDR3 DNA sequence: TGTGCCAGCAGCCCCGGGCCCGCCGATGGCGAGCAGTACTTC.